This entry concerns a single T cell receptor (beta chain). The target of this receptor is not known. No base qualities exist here, and no much larger clone lies one base off it. The entire amount of isolated RNA was reverse transcribed using the High Capacity cDNA Reverse Transcription Kit, so the sequenced TCRB transcripts were expressed ones. Deep immunoSEQ sequencing was applied to naive, central memory and regulatory T cell samples, giving an average of approximately 4 million total reads per sample. After sorted cells were lysed in RLT buffer, RNA was extracted with DNase-treated RNeasy Micro or Mini kits, with the choice depending on cell number. Each cell subset was processed separately to prevent cross-contamination, with patient and healthy donor samples processed together. The immunoSEQ multiplex PCR was used to amplify TCRB sequences from cDNA, yielding 87-bp fragments that span the CDR3 region. Sequencing of the amplicons was performed on the Illumina HiSeq platform. The authors processed their data as follows. Synthetic template baselines were used to correct PCR bias computationally, reads within Hamming distance 2 were collapsed, and singletons that could not be merged were discarded. By aligning reads against IMGT, V, D and J genes, CDR3 length, and insertions or deletions at six rearrangement sites were assigned. Clonotype counts were normalized to sorted cell number within each subset before computing true diversity and Gini coefficients with the tcR R package. The overlap coefficient, calculated on TCRB nucleotide sequences, was used to quantify repertoire sharing. The immuneACCESS repertoire file appears here via TCRdb, limited to in-frame rearrangements. These files lack a portion of the clones; in checked studies, under half of the deficit traces to unresolved V genes, and the cause of the others is not known. V, J and clone size are taken as reported in that table, and D and trimming were inferred from the DNA itself. The sample records roughly 140,000 clones, around 8% of which are singletons. The top ten clones comprise around 0.65% of the sample.

The germline V and J ends show losses of 1 base and 5 bases respectively, and no gene match explains 1 base of the junction. The CDR3, from cysteine to phenylalanine, totals 12 residues. Solely the CDR3 DNA is kept, with 36 bases framed from the first base. According to the germline V gene (reference sequence), CDR1 reads GTSNPN and CDR2 reads SVGIG. Each donor gave one peripheral blood draw, approximately 120 mL on average, collected into heparinised tubes. A BD FACSAria II was used to sort naive, central memory, regulatory and stem cell-like memory CD4+ T cells with a panel that included CD45RO, CCR7, CD25, CD127, CD95 and CD27. Purity was above 95% for every sorted population. PBMCs were isolated immediately by Lymphoprep density gradient centrifugation and stained directly without culture. So that batch effects would be minimized, each experiment stained and sorted samples in pairs, pairing one healthy donor with one patient.

The data were taken from a study of beta chain features in type 1 diabetes (dated by TCRdb to between 2018 and 2020). About the investigation overall: No differences in mean age, gender distribution, total cell number or subset yield were found between patients and healthy donors. Regulatory and stem cell-like memory subsets were isolated from only 8 patients and about eight healthy donors, whereas naive and central memory subsets came from all 30 or so donors. A total of roughly 110 million sorted cells were examined across all samples, and the number of cells per subset was strongly correlated with RNA yield. The study compared the TCRB repertoires of sorted circulating CD4+ T cell subsets in recently diagnosed type 1 diabetes patients with those in matched healthy donors. What the work shows at the level of the full study, not this receptor alone: Type 1 diabetes patients showed a moderate but significant shortening of TCRB CDR3 length in all four CD4+ subsets. Because the HLA sub-analyses included only small numbers of individuals, any influence of HLA type on TCRB rearrangement was left unresolved. PCR might favor shorter templates, but patient and control samples were amplified and corrected together, so any skew would affect both groups equally. At VDJ recombination sites, type 1 diabetes patients had fewer insertions and more deleted nucleotides, which implies abnormalities in thymic rearrangement. Naive, central memory and regulatory TCRB repertoires appeared to be more similar among patients than among healthy donors. Because cDNA was sequenced instead of genomic DNA, activated cells with high expression could be over-represented, although the groups did not differ in activation or CD3 levels.

The specimen was central memory CD4+ T cells from blood. The sequence was collected from a man aged 18-30 years in good health. Recombination linked TRBV30 to TRBJ1-1; 7 of the junction bases match TRBD1. This receptor has the CDR3 CAWSAGGTEAFF. Here is the DNA: TGTGCCTGGAGTGCAGGGGGGACTGAAGCTTTCTTT.